This TCR beta chain is drawn from a study of PD-1 blockade in classical Hodgkin lymphoma. Every one of the patients relapsed after autologous stem cell transplantation (brentuximab vedotin exposure was variable). Sequenced by immunoSEQ multiplex PCR; TCRdb stores in-frame clones only, minus some. The sample carries tens of thousands of clones, around 66% recorded once. General observations from the study: Patients who responded completely had about the same baseline diversity as newly diagnosed patients.

This clone came up a few times. The antigen remains unidentified. The TCR originated in a human donor with classical Hodgkin lymphoma. This material consisted of peripheral blood mononuclear cells (PBMCs), taken at baseline.

CDR3 in DNA: TGTGCCAGCAGTTTACTTTTCGGAGCCGTTTACGAGCAGTACTTC. This gives the protein CASSLLFGAVYEQYF. This chain links TRBV28 with TRBJ2-7; D not certain. CDR3 size: 15 residues. V was shortened by 2 bases and J by 4 bases, with 15 bases between the two germline ends. The germline CDR1 and CDR2 sequences are MDHEN and SYDVKM.